The 17 T cell receptor beta chains presented below share a single source sample, sequenced in a study of cytomegalovirus exposure and HLA in healthy donors. Some clones are missing from TCRdb's copy, which holds only in-frame ones; the method was immunoSEQ multiplex PCR. The data show about 360,000 clones, roughly 90% seen once. Source material: PBMCs. The origin of the receptors is a woman between 18 and 29 years old in good health and CMV-seronegative.

This clone was seen a single time. V and J are TRBV30 and TRBJ2-7; possibly TRBD1 for D (6 bases). The CDR3 extends over 15 amino acids. V lost 0 bases and J 5 bases, leaving 17 bases between the germline ends. Germline CDR1 GTSNPN, CDR2 SVGIG (reference sequence). The CDR3 DNA follows: TGTGCCTGGAGTGTAGGCTCAGGGGACCTCGACGAGCAGTACTTC. This sequence encodes CAWSVGSGDLDEQYF. Based on the CDR3 plus reference TRBV30 and TRBJ2-7, the full variable domain is SQTIHQWPATLVQPVGSPLSLECTVEGTSNPNLYWYRQAAGRGLQLLFYSVGIGQISSEVPQNLSASRPQDRQFILSSKKLLLSDSGFYLCAWSVGSGDLDEQYFGPGTRLTVT.

The chain carries TRBV19 and TRBJ2-7, with D perhaps TRBD1 (6 bases). CDR3 length: 15 residues. V lost 5 bases and J lost 0, with 14 bases in between. Per germline, CDR1 LNHDA and CDR2 SQIVND (reference sequence). CDR3 bases: TGTGCCAGTAGTTTAAGGCAGGGGCCCTCCTACGAGCAGTACTTC. It encodes CASSLRQGPSYEQYF.

The chain employs TRBV28 and TRBJ1-6; D is unclear. Per germline, CDR1 MDHEN and CDR2 SYDVKM. The CDR3 extends over 15 amino acids. V lost 1 base and J lost 6, with 10 bases in between. CDR3 DNA: TGTGCCAGCAGTTTATTATCGAGGGTTAATTCACCCCTCCACTTT. Encoded protein: CASSLLSRVNSPLHF.

V and J are TRBV6-1 and TRBJ2-7; 10 bases line up with TRBD2. With 9 bases clipped from V and 0 bases from J, the junction kept 2 bases outside the gene matches. Germline CDR1 and CDR2: MNHNS and SASEGT. This CDR3 contains 13 residues. DNA for the CDR3: TGTGCCAGTGGACTAGCGGACTCCTACGAGCAGTACTTC. Its protein is CASGLADSYEQYF.

V usage is TRBV27 and J usage is TRBJ2-1; 10 bases line up with TRBD2. Germline trimming cut 6 bases from V and 0 bases from J; bases unmatched to any gene: 5. CDR3 size: 16 residues. Germline lookup yields CDR1 MNHEY and CDR2 SMNVEV (reference sequence). DNA of the CDR3: TGTGCCAGCAGACTTCTAGCGGGGGACTCCTACAATGAGCAGTTCTTC. Amino acids: CASRLLAGDSYNEQFF.

This clone was detected a few times. The genes are TRBV6-1 and TRBJ1-2; D remains ambiguous. The CDR3 runs 13 residues. Germline-derived CDR1 and CDR2 are MNHNS and SASEGT. With 0 bases removed from V and 6 bases from J, the gap between germline ends came to 8 bases. CDR3 DNA sequence: TGTGCCAGCAGTGAAGCCAGCCGGGATGGCTACACCTTC. Translation gives CASSEASRDGYTF.

This chain joins TRBV6-1 and TRBJ1-5, with D uncertain. The length of the CDR3 is 16 residues. V gave up 1 base and J gave up 3 bases, with 13 bases separating them. Per germline, CDR1 MNHNS and CDR2 SASEGT. The CDR3 is CASSEGAGLLNQPQHF. The CDR3 DNA sequence: TGTGCCAGCAGTGAAGGGGCAGGTCTCCTCAATCAGCCCCAGCATTTT.

The V gene is TRBV7-9, the J gene TRBJ2-3; maybe TRBD2 (7 bases). This CDR3 is built from 18 residues. V was clipped by 5 bases and J by 2 bases, with 23 bases between them. Germline CDR1 SEHNR, CDR2 FQNEAQ (reference sequence). CDR3 nucleotides: TGTGCCAGCAGCCCCCCCGGGGCGGGGGCTCTGATCACAGATACGCAGTATTTT. This translates into CASSPPGAGALITDTQYF.

This clone was counted only a few times. The chain couples TRBV7-2 to TRBJ1-2, with a possible D match to TRBD1 (6 bases). Germline V gives CDR1 SGHTA, CDR2 FQGNSA. CDR3 length: 12 residues. Trimming shortened V by 7 bases and J by 5 bases, and 11 bases separated the two germline ends. CDR3 in amino acids: CASNRQGYGYTF. In DNA form, the CDR3 reads TGTGCCAGCAACCGTCAGGGGTATGGCTACACCTTC.

This chain uses TRBV6-5 with TRBJ2-7; D is unclear. The V gene lost 5 bases and the J gene lost 3 bases, with 14 bases spanning the gap. This CDR3 comprises 14 residues. Germline CDR1 and CDR2: MNHEY and SVGAGI. CDR3 nucleotides: TGTGCCAGCAGTACCGATCTCCGAGGCTACGAGCAGTACTTC. This encodes CASSTDLRGYEQYF.

Here the CDR3 DNA reads TGTGCCTGGAGCCTACTCATAAGGGGTGAGCAGTACTTC. Translation gives CAWSLLIRGEQYF. The chain couples TRBV30 to TRBJ2-7, with a tentative D call TRBD1 (5 bases). V dropped 3 bases and J dropped 7 bases, with 16 bases sitting between them. The CDR3 is 13 amino acids. The germline CDR1 and CDR2 sequences are GTSNPN and SVGIG (reference sequence). Full variable domain (missing parts from reference TRBV30 and TRBJ2-7): SQTIHQWPATLVQPVGSPLSLECTVEGTSNPNLYWYRQAAGRGLQLLFYSVGIGQISSEVPQNLSASRPQDRQFILSSKKLLLSDSGFYLCAWSLLIRGEQYFGPGTRLTVT.

The V and J genes are TRBV28 and TRBJ2-7; D may be TRBD1 (5 bases). The germline V gene encodes CDR1 MDHEN and CDR2 SYDVKM. V was shortened by 3 bases and J by 1 base, with 13 bases between the two germline ends. The CDR3 sequence is 15 residues long. The CDR3 bases are TGTGCCAGCAGTTTCCTGGGGCTACCATCCTACGAGCAGTACTTC. Translation gives CASSFLGLPSYEQYF.

The V gene is TRBV2, the J gene TRBJ1-5; TRBD1 agrees at 10 bases. Looked up from germline, CDR1 is SNHLY and CDR2 is FYNNEI. The CDR3 runs to 16 residues. Germline trimming cut 8 bases from V and 2 bases from J; bases unmatched to any gene: 9. The CDR3 loop reads CASRGGQGPGNQPQHF. The CDR3 nucleotides are TGTGCCAGCCGGGGGGGACAGGGGCCGGGCAATCAGCCCCAGCATTTT.

The chain is built from TRBV5-1 and TRBJ2-1; 7 bases map to TRBD2. V lost 7 bases to trimming and J lost 0 bases; unmatched junction nucleotides: 7. This CDR3 has 15 residues. The germline gives CDR1 SGHRS, CDR2 YFSETQ. CDR3 amino acids: CASLAEPSSYNEQFF. The CDR3 DNA reads as TGCGCCAGCCTAGCGGAGCCGAGCTCCTACAATGAGCAGTTCTTC.

CDR3: CASSLWTSGRAMGNEQFF. As DNA, the CDR3 is TGCGCCAGCAGCTTGTGGACTAGCGGGAGGGCCATGGGTAATGAGCAGTTCTTC. The chain has TRBV5-1 and TRBJ2-1; 15 bases map to TRBD2. Germline loops: CDR1 SGHRS, CDR2 YFSETQ. With V trimmed by 1 base and J by 7 bases, 9 bases remained unmatched. This CDR3 region has 18 residues.

V usage is TRBV7-2 and J usage is TRBJ1-2; perhaps TRBD1 as D (6 bases). The V end lost 5 bases, the J end lost 2 bases, and 21 bases lay between the germline ends. The germline V gene has CDR1 SGHTA and CDR2 FQGNSA. The CDR3 spans 17 residues. CDR3: CASSKEGYGQRNYGYTF. The CDR3 DNA is TGTGCCAGCAGCAAAGAAGGGTACGGACAGCGGAACTATGGCTACACCTTC.

The rearrangement joins TRBV5-1 to TRBJ2-2, with unresolved D. Germline CDR1 is SGHRS and CDR2 is YFSETQ. V was shortened by 1 base and J by 5 bases, with 9 bases between the two germline ends. This CDR3 is 14 amino acids long. The CDR3 region is CASSLQRTTGELFF. In DNA, the CDR3 is TGCGCCAGCAGCTTGCAGCGAACTACCGGGGAGCTGTTTTTT.